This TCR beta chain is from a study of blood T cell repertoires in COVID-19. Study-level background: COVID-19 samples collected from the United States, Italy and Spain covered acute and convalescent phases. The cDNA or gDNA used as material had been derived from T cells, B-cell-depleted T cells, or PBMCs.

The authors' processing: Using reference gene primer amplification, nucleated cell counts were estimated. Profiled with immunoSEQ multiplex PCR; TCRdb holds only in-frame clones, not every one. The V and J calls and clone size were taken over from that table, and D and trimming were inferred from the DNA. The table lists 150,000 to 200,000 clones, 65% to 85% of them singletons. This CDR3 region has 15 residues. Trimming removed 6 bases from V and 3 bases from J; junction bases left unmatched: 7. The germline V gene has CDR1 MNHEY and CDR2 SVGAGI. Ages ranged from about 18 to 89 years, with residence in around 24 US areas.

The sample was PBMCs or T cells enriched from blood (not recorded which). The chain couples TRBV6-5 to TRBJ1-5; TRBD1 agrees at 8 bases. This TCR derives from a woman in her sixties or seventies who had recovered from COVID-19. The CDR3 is CASRASGGVNQPQHF. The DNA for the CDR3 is TGTGCCAGCAGAGCCTCAGGGGGCGTCAATCAGCCCCAGCATTTT.